These T cell receptor beta chains were read from a single sample in a study of T cell responses to AZD1222 COVID-19 vaccine. TCRdb's table, derived via immunoSEQ multiplex PCR, lists solely in-frame clones and lacks some. The data show tens of thousands of clones, around 83% seen once. Here the sequenced sample was peripheral blood, taken on day 0 of AZD1222 vaccination. The source is an adult in good health. Each CDR3 is given with its conserved first and last residue. D genes are given only for firm matches. For some rows the clone size is stated as once, few or many, or as a class when expanded; others skip it.

v_gene	d_gene	j_gene	abundance	CDR3aa	CDR3nt
TRBV11-3	TRBD2	TRBJ2-1	.	CASSLDGLAGGVYNEQFF	TGTGCCAGCAGCTTAGATGGGCTAGCGGGGGGCGTTTACAATGAGCAGTTCTTC
TRBV7-9	.	TRBJ1-2	.	CASSFMPAPQTYGYTF	TGTGCCAGCAGCTTTATGCCCGCGCCCCAGACATATGGCTACACCTTC
TRBV6-6	.	TRBJ2-7	.	CASRPPWGPYEQYF	TGTGCCAGCCGCCCCCCCTGGGGGCCTTACGAGCAGTACTTC
TRBV18	.	TRBJ2-3	.	CASSPAGRSDTQYF	TGTGCCAGCTCACCGGCAGGGCGGTCAGATACGCAGTATTTT
TRBV15	.	TRBJ1-4	.	CATSRDPGQGNEKLFF	TGTGCCACCAGCAGAGATCCGGGGCAGGGGAATGAAAAACTGTTTTTT
TRBV6-5	.	TRBJ2-1	.	CASSYGSSYNEQFF	TGTGCCAGCAGTTACGGGAGCTCCTACAATGAGCAGTTCTTC
TRBV19	.	TRBJ1-5	.	CASSISGGSNQPQHF	TGTGCCAGTAGTATCAGTGGCGGGAGCAATCAGCCCCAGCATTTT
TRBV28	.	TRBJ2-7	once	CASSLIGYEQYF	TGTGCCAGCAGTTTAATCGGATACGAGCAGTACTTC
TRBV7-2	TRBD2	TRBJ2-7	.	CASSWTSGYEQYF	TGTGCCAGCAGCTGGACTAGCGGCTACGAGCAGTACTTC
TRBV19	TRBD2	TRBJ2-5	.	CASSRLAGYQETQYF	TGTGCCAGTAGCCGACTAGCGGGGTACCAAGAGACCCAGTACTTC
TRBV5-1	.	TRBJ2-5	few	CASSLLVQETQYF	TGCGCCAGCAGCTTGTTGGTCCAAGAGACCCAGTACTTC
TRBV6-1	.	TRBJ1-5	.	CASSEEYSSNQPQHF	TGTGCCAGCAGTGAAGAATACAGTAGCAATCAGCCCCAGCATTTT
TRBV4-1	.	TRBJ1-1	.	CASTRTRQLNTEAFF	TGCGCCAGCACCCGCACGCGGCAGCTGAACACTGAAGCTTTCTTT
TRBV21-1	.	TRBJ1-1	.	CASIPDRANRDTEAFF	TGTGCCAGCATCCCAGACAGGGCCAACAGGGACACTGAAGCTTTCTTT
TRBV5-5	.	TRBJ2-7	.	CASSLDVAYSYEQYF	TGTGCCAGCAGCTTGGATGTAGCTTACTCCTACGAGCAGTACTTC
TRBV7-9	TRBD1	TRBJ2-7	.	CASSFRGQGVNDEQYF	TGTGCCAGCAGCTTTAGGGGACAGGGCGTAAACGACGAGCAGTACTTC
TRBV27	.	TRBJ2-7	.	CASRHKDGSYEQYF	TGTGCCAGCAGACATAAGGACGGCTCCTACGAGCAGTACTTC
TRBV2	.	TRBJ1-5	.	CASSPTPGNQPQHF	TGTGCCAGCAGTCCCACCCCTGGGAATCAGCCCCAGCATTTT
TRBV9	TRBD1	TRBJ2-1	once	CASSGERGQFSYNEQFF	TGTGCCAGCAGCGGCGAAAGGGGACAGTTCTCCTACAATGAGCAGTTCTTC
TRBV12-3/TRBV12-4	.	TRBJ1-2	.	CASSLGVRDGYTF	TGTGCCAGCAGTTTAGGGGTGCGGGATGGCTACACCTTC
TRBV18	TRBD1	TRBJ2-7	.	CASSPGTAYEQYF	TGTGCCAGCTCACCCGGGACAGCTTACGAGCAGTACTTC
TRBV5-1	.	TRBJ1-5	.	CASSLGDTNNQPQHF	TGCGCCAGCAGCTTGGGAGACACAAACAATCAGCCCCAGCATTTT
TRBV25-1	.	TRBJ1-2	.	CASSEPALGGYGYTF	TGTGCCAGCAGTGAACCCGCACTGGGGGGCTATGGCTACACCTTC
TRBV3-1/TRBV3-2	.	TRBJ1-1	.	CASSQDERSTEAFF	TGTGCCAGCAGCCAAGATGAGCGGTCCACTGAAGCTTTCTTT
TRBV5-1	.	TRBJ2-2	.	CASSRSAGGDTGELFF	TGCGCCAGCAGCCGCAGTGCGGGTGGGGACACCGGGGAGCTGTTTTTT
TRBV29-1	.	TRBJ1-2	.	CSVEEAEYGYTF	TGCAGCGTTGAAGAGGCCGAGTATGGCTACACCTTC
TRBV4-1	.	TRBJ1-5	few	CASSHPTSRGVNQPQHF	TGCGCCAGCAGCCACCCTACCTCTCGGGGGGTCAATCAGCCCCAGCATTTT
TRBV10-3	.	TRBJ2-7	.	CAISDFKGFDEQYF	TGTGCCATCAGTGACTTTAAGGGTTTTGACGAGCAGTACTTC
TRBV28	TRBD1	TRBJ2-7	once	CASTPGDRGSREQYF	TGTGCCAGCACCCCGGGGGACAGGGGATCTCGGGAGCAGTACTTC
TRBV15	TRBD1	TRBJ1-4	.	CATSREGQSNEKLFF	TGTGCCACCAGCAGAGAGGGACAGTCTAATGAAAAACTGTTTTTT
TRBV6-1	.	TRBJ2-2	.	CASSETGEAGELFF	TGTGCCAGCAGTGAAACAGGGGAGGCCGGGGAGCTGTTTTTT
TRBV2	.	TRBJ1-2	.	CASSGGDYGYTF	TGTGCCAGCAGTGGTGGAGACTATGGCTACACCTTC
TRBV21-1	.	TRBJ1-2	.	CASSLINSRWGYGYTF	TGTGCCAGCAGCCTTATCAACAGTCGTTGGGGCTATGGCTACACCTTC
TRBV5-1	.	TRBJ2-3	once	CASSLRDGSTDTQYF	TGCGCCAGCAGCTTACGGGACGGGAGCACAGATACGCAGTATTTT
TRBV13	.	TRBJ2-2	.	CASSLVGGRALFF	TGTGCCAGCAGCTTAGTTGGGGGCCGGGCGCTGTTTTTT
TRBV19	.	TRBJ2-1	.	CASSIDLGGQSSYNEQFF	TGTGCCAGTAGTATAGATTTAGGGGGACAAAGCTCCTACAATGAGCAGTTCTTC
TRBV9	.	TRBJ2-1	.	CASSADGSSYNEQFF	TGTGCCAGCAGCGCCGACGGGAGCTCCTACAATGAGCAGTTCTTC
TRBV10-2	TRBD1	TRBJ1-1	.	CASSESTDRGPAFF	TGCGCCAGCAGTGAGTCTACGGACAGGGGACCAGCTTTCTTT
TRBV4-3	.	TRBJ2-7	.	CASSQTGSSYEQYF	TGCGCCAGCAGCCAAACAGGGAGCTCCTACGAGCAGTACTTC
TRBV19	.	TRBJ1-4	.	CASSSLPRGTNEKLFF	TGTGCCAGTAGTTCCCTTCCAAGGGGGACTAATGAAAAACTGTTTTTT
TRBV28	.	TRBJ1-4	.	CASSFLTAGNEKLFF	TGTGCCAGCAGTTTTCTAACAGCTGGCAATGAAAAACTGTTTTTT
TRBV6-6	.	TRBJ1-5	.	CASSYRTEGNQPQHF	TGTGCCAGCAGTTACCGGACGGAAGGCAATCAGCCCCAGCATTTT
TRBV19	.	TRBJ2-7	.	CASSIAGHDSYEQYF	TGTGCCAGTAGTATAGCGGGACACGACTCCTACGAGCAGTACTTC
TRBV11-2	.	TRBJ2-7	.	CASSHAGTGVYEQYF	TGTGCCAGCAGCCACGCCGGGACGGGAGTCTACGAGCAGTACTTC
TRBV6-5	.	TRBJ2-7	.	CASRPQVYRDEQYF	TGTGCCAGCAGACCACAGGTTTATCGAGACGAGCAGTACTTC
TRBV6-1	.	TRBJ2-2	.	CASSESGRGELFF	TGTGCCAGCAGTGAAAGTGGCAGAGGGGAGCTGTTTTTT